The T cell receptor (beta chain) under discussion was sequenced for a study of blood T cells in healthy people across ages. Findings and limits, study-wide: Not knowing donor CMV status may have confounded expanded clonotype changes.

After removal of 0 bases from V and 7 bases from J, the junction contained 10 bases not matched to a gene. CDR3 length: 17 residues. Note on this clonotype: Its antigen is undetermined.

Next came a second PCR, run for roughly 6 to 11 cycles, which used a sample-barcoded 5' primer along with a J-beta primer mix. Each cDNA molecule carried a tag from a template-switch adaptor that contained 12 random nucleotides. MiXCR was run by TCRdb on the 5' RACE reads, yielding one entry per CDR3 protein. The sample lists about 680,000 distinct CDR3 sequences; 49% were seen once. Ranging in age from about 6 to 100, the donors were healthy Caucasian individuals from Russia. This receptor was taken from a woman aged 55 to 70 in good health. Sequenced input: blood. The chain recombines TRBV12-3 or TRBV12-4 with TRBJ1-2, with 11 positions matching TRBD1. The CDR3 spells CASSLAGTGQGALGYTF. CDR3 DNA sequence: TGTGCCAGCAGTTTAGCGGGAACCGGACAGGGGGCACTTGGCTACACCTTC.